The 17 T cell receptor beta chains presented below share a single source sample, sequenced in a study of response to subunit inactivated influenza vaccine. TCRdb recomputed calls from the RT-PCR reads with MiXCR, one row per CDR3 protein. The data hold around 200,000 distinct CDR3 sequences, with about 9.3% observed a single time. Here the sequenced sample was non-naive T cells sorted from PBMCs, taken on the day of vaccination. The origin of the receptors is a man in his fifties or sixties who received an inactivated influenza vaccine.

The genes are TRBV2 and TRBJ1-5; D not resolved. CDR3 length equals 15 residues. Germline values: CDR1 SNHLY, CDR2 FYNNEI. V gave up 8 bases and J gave up 4 bases, with 18 bases separating them. CDR3 amino acids: CASAGTGIVNQPQHF. For the CDR3, the DNA is TGTGCCAGCGCAGGAACGGGGATTGTAAATCAGCCCCAGCATTTT. Combining the CDR3 with reference TRBV2 and TRBJ1-5 gives the whole variable domain EPEVTQTPSHQVTQMGQEVILRCVPISNHLYFYWYRQILGQKVEFLVSFYNNEISEKSEIFDDQFSVERPDGSNFTLKIRSTKLEDSAMYFCASAGTGIVNQPQHFGDGTRLSIL.

This clonotype was seen at least ten times. V usage is TRBV12-3 or TRBV12-4 and J usage is TRBJ1-6; 7 bases agree with TRBD1. Trimming took 3 bases from V and 9 from J; bases not matched to a gene: 8. CDR3 length equals 15 residues. The DNA for the CDR3 is TGTGCCAGCAGTTTTTCAAACAGGGGTGTTTCACCCCTCCACTTT. Protein product: CASSFSNRGVSPLHF.

The rearrangement uses TRBV7-2 and TRBJ2-5; 8 positions agree with TRBD2. The CDR3 runs to 16 residues. Germline V CDR1 and CDR2: SGHTA, FQGNSA. V gave up 0 bases and J gave up 5 bases; unmatched junction bases: 8. CDR3 in DNA: TGTGCCAGCAGCTTAGCGCTAGCGGGCGCCAGGGAGACCCAGTACTTC. Translated, it gives CASSLALAGARETQYF.

This clonotype was detected only a few times. The V gene is TRBV5-6, the J gene TRBJ2-4, with 9 bases identical to TRBD1. V shed 4 bases and J 2 bases; nucleotides not matched to a gene: 13. CDR1 is SGHDT, CDR2 YYEEEE, per germline. This CDR3 has 18 residues. CDR3 DNA: TGTGCCAGCAGCGCGGCCACCAACAGGGGGCATACCAAAAACATTCAGTACTTC. It translates to CASSAATNRGHTKNIQYF.

This clonotype was counted between two and nine times. The rearrangement uses TRBV20-1 and TRBJ1-3, with D unresolved. The germline gives CDR1 DFQATT, CDR2 SNEGSKA (reference sequence). The V and J ends lost 3 bases and 0 bases respectively, with 12 bases between them. The CDR3 sequence is 15 residues long. The CDR3 is CSASFQTNSGNTIYF. CDR3 DNA sequence: TGCAGTGCTAGTTTCCAGACTAACTCTGGAAACACCATATATTTT.

This clonotype was picked up a small number of times. The chain has TRBV14 and TRBJ2-5; D is ambiguous. The germline gives CDR1 SGHDN, CDR2 FVKESK. This CDR3 is built from 11 residues. Between the trimmed V and J ends, which lost 4 bases and 6 bases, there was a span of 6 bases. CDR3 amino acids: CASSLHQTQYF. In DNA, the CDR3 is TGTGCCAGCAGCCTGCACCAGACCCAGTACTTC.

This clonotype was recorded at least ten times. The V gene is TRBV27, the J gene TRBJ2-1; TRBD2 matches at 10 bases. The CDR3 runs 16 residues. CDR1 and CDR2 (germline): MNHEY, SMNVEV (reference sequence). With V trimmed by 0 bases and J by 10 bases, 9 bases remained unmatched. The CDR3 DNA reads TGTGCCAGCAGTTTATCGAAGAGCGGGAGGGCAGCCGAGCAGTTCTTC. The encoded protein is CASSLSKSGRAAEQFF.

This clonotype was seen more than once but under ten times. The rearrangement joins TRBV10-3 to TRBJ2-3, with 8 bases matching TRBD1. This CDR3 contains 15 residues. Germline V gene data show CDR1 as ENHRY and CDR2 as SYGVKD. V lost 5 bases to trimming and J lost 6 bases; unmatched junction nucleotides: 10. The CDR3 sequence is CAISHGQGADDTQYF. CDR3 DNA sequence: TGTGCCATCAGTCATGGACAGGGCGCCGATGATACGCAGTATTTT.

The rearrangement uses TRBV20-1 and TRBJ2-2; 8 nucleotides match TRBD2. The ends lost 1 base at V and 2 bases at J; junction bases unmatched: 3. Germline loops: CDR1 DFQATT, CDR2 SNEGSKA (reference sequence). The CDR3 has 15 amino acids. The CDR3 bases are TGCAGTGCTAGAGGGACTAGCAGAAACACCGGGGAGCTGTTTTTT. It yields the protein CSARGTSRNTGELFF.

The table lists this clonotype with many counts. The rearrangement joins TRBV10-1 to TRBJ2-7; D call uncertain. Trimming shortened V by 6 bases and J by 0 bases, and 9 bases separated the two germline ends. Germline loops: CDR1 WNHNN, CDR2 SYGVQD (reference sequence). The CDR3 covers 13 residues. The DNA of the CDR3 is TGCGCCAGCAGGGATTCCAGCTCCTACGAGCAGTACTTC. It codes for CASRDSSSYEQYF.

This clonotype was detected only a few times. The chain carries TRBV30 and TRBJ1-5; 7 nucleotides line up with TRBD1. Germline CDR1 and CDR2: GTSNPN and SVGIG (reference sequence). J was trimmed by 4 bases and V by 0 bases; bases with no gene match: 6. This CDR3 is built from 15 residues. CDR3 sequence: CAWSVGGTVNQPQHF. The CDR3 DNA sequence: TGTGCCTGGAGTGTAGGGGGGACAGTTAATCAGCCCCAGCATTTT.

This clonotype has a handful of counts. The chain carries TRBV10-3 and TRBJ2-4, with a possible D match to TRBD2 (6 bases). CDR3 length equals 15 residues. V was cut by 8 bases and J by 0 bases, with 14 bases left in between. The germline gives CDR1 ENHRY, CDR2 SYGVKD. The CDR3 nucleotides read TGTGCCATCCGGGCGGGGAATCTAGCCAAAAACATTCAGTACTTC. Its protein product is CAIRAGNLAKNIQYF.

This clonotype was counted only a few times. V usage is TRBV20-1 and J usage is TRBJ2-7, with D perhaps assigned TRBD1 or TRBD2 (5 bases each). Germline assignment: CDR1 DFQATT and CDR2 SNEGSKA (reference sequence). Trimming pared 2 bases from V and 8 bases from J, leaving 25 bases between. CDR3 length equals 16 residues. In DNA form, the CDR3 reads TGCAGTGCTAGATCCCTTCGGGAAGGGGTAATAGGGAAGCAGTACTTC. Its protein product is CSARSLREGVIGKQYF.

This clonotype has at least ten counts. The CDR3 region has the DNA TGTGCCAGCTCACCACTGTTAATAGCGGGACCCGCGAACACCGGGGAGCTGTTTTTT. It yields the protein CASSPLLIAGPANTGELFF. This chain uses TRBV18 with TRBJ2-2, with TRBD2 identical over 8 bases. This CDR3 comprises 19 residues. CDR1 and CDR2 (germline): KGHSH, LQKENI. The V and J ends lost 1 base and 0 bases, in that order; junction bases with no gene match: 10.

This clonotype was detected only a few times. This chain connects TRBV10-3 to TRBJ2-1; 9 bases fit TRBD1. CDR1 ENHRY and CDR2 SYGVKD come from the germline V gene. The CDR3 has 14 amino acids. Trimming took 10 bases from V and 6 from J; bases not matched to a gene: 10. The DNA for the CDR3 is TGTGCCACCACCAGGGACAGGGTTCTCAATGAGCAGTTCTTC. It translates to CATTRDRVLNEQFF.

This clonotype was detected only a few times. V is TRBV12-3 or TRBV12-4 and J is TRBJ2-2; 10 nucleotides align to TRBD2. J lost 4 bases, V lost 6 bases, and 8 bases had no gene match. The CDR3 sequence is 16 residues long. The CDR3 region has the DNA TGTGCCAGCAGGGGGATCCTAGCGGGGGCCACCGGGGAGCTGTTTTTT. Its translation is CASRGILAGATGELFF.

This clonotype has a handful of counts. The chain is built from TRBV7-9 and TRBJ1-2, with D unresolved. Germline loops: CDR1 SEHNR, CDR2 FQNEAQ (reference sequence). This CDR3 region has 14 residues. V lost 6 bases and J 8 bases, leaving 19 bases between the germline ends. The DNA of the CDR3 is TGTGCCAGCAGTCTCGGACCGACCCAAGGGGGCTACACCTTC. Translated: CASSLGPTQGGYTF.